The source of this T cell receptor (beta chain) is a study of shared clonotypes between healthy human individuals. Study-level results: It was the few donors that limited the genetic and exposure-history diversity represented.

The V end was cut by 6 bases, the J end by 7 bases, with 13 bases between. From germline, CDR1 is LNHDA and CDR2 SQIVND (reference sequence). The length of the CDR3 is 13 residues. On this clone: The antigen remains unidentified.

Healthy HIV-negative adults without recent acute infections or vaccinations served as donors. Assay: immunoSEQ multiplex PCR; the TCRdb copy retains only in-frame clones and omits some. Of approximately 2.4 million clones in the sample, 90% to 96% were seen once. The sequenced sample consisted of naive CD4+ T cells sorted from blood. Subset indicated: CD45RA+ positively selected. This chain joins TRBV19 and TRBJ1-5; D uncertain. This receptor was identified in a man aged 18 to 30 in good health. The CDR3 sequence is CASRPEGRQPQHF. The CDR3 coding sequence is TGTGCCAGTAGGCCCGAGGGCAGGCAGCCCCAGCATTTT.